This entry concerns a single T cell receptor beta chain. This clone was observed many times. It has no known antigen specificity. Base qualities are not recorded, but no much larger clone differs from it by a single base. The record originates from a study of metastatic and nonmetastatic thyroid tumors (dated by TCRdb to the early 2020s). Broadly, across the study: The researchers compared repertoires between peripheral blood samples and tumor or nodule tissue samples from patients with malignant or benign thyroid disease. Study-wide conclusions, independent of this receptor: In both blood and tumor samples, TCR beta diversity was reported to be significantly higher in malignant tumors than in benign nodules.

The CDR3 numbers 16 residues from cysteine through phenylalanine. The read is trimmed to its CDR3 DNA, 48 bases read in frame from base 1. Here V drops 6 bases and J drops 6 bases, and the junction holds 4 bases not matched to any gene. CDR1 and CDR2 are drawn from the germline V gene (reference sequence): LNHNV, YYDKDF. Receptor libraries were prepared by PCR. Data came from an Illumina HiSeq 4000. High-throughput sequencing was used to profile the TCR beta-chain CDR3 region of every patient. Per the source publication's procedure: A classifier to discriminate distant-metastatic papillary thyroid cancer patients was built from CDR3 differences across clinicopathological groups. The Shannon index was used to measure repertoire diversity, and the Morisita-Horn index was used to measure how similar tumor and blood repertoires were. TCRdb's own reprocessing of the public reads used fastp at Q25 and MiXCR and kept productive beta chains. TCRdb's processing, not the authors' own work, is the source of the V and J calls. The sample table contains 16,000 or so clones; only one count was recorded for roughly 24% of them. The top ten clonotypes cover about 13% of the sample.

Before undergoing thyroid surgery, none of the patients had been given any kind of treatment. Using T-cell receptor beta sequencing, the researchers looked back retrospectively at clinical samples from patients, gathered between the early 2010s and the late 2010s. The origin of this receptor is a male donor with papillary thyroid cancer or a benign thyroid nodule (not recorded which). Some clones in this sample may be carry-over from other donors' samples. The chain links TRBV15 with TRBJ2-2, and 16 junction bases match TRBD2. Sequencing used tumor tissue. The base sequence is TGTGCCACCAGGGGACTAGCGGGAGGGCCCGCCGGGGAGCTGTTTTTT. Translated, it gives CATRGLAGGPAGELFF. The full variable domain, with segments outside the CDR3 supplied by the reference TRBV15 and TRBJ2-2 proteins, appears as DAMVIQNPRYQVTQFGKPVTLSCSQTLNHNVMYWYQQKSSQAPKLLFHYYDKDFNNEADTPDNFQSRRPNTSFCFLDIRSPGLGDTAMYLCATRGLAGGPAGELFFGEGSRLTVL.